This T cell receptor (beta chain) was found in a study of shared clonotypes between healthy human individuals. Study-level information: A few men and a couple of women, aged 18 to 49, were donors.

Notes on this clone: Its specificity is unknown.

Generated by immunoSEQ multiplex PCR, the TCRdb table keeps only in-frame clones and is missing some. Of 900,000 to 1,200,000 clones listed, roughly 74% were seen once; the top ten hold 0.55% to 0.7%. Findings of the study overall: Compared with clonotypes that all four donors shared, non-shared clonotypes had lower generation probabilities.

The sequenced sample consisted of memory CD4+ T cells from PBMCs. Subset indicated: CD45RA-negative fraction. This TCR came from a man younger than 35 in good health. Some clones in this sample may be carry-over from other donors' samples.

The CDR3 DNA is TGTGCCAGCAGTTCCCTCGGAGTCTACGAGCAGTACTTC. As protein: CASSSLGVYEQYF. This rearrangement joins TRBV27 to TRBJ2-7; D remains unclear. The V and J ends lost 4 bases and 3 bases respectively, with 10 bases between them. The CDR3 covers 13 residues. Germline V gene lookup returns CDR1 MNHEY and CDR2 SMNVEV (reference sequence).